The 26 T cell receptor beta chains below come from one sample, sequenced in a study of T cell responses to AZD1222 COVID-19 vaccine. Sequenced by immunoSEQ multiplex PCR; TCRdb stores in-frame clones only, minus some. In the table there are 150,000 to 200,000 clones, about 88% of which are singletons. This specimen consisted of peripheral blood, obtained on day 0 of AZD1222 vaccination. The receptors were gathered from an adult in good health.

This chain joins TRBV5-1 and TRBJ1-4; D gene unclear. Germline V gene data show CDR1 as SGHRS and CDR2 as YFSETQ. V was cut by 4 bases and J by 0 bases, with 13 bases left in between. This CDR3 spans 16 amino acids. Here the CDR3 reads CASSRDREATNEKLFF. Written as DNA, the CDR3 is TGCGCCAGCAGCAGAGACCGGGAGGCAACTAATGAAAAACTGTTTTTT.

This clone has only one observation. The CDR3 loop reads CASSPRTTCDASGGHTQYF. The CDR3 nucleotides are TGTGCCAGCAGCCCCCGTACCACCTGTGACGCTAGCGGGGGCCATACGCAGTATTTT. The rearrangement links TRBV3-1 (or the pseudogene TRBV3-2) to TRBJ2-3, with 10 bases that match TRBD2. Germline V lookup: CDR1 LGHDT, CDR2 YNNKEL (reference sequence). The CDR3 length is 19 residues. With V trimmed by 4 bases and J by 7 bases, 20 bases remained unmatched.

This clone was observed a single time. The chain employs TRBV7-6 and TRBJ2-1; TRBD1 matches at 7 bases. The ends lost 0 bases at V and 7 bases at J; junction bases unmatched: 6. The CDR3 sequence is 15 residues long. Germline values: CDR1 SGHVS, CDR2 FNYEAQ. The CDR3 sequence is CASSLAASRGNEQFF. In DNA form, the CDR3 reads TGTGCCAGCAGCTTAGCTGCCAGCAGGGGGAATGAGCAGTTCTTC.

The chain carries TRBV15 and TRBJ1-4; tentative D call: TRBD1 (5 bases). Germline-derived CDR1 and CDR2 are LNHNV and YYDKDF (reference sequence). V lost 3 bases and J 8 bases, leaving 16 bases between the germline ends. The CDR3 spans 15 residues. Here the CDR3 reads CATSRLGTSGEKLFF. CDR3 DNA sequence: TGTGCCACCAGCAGGTTAGGGACCTCTGGGGAAAAACTGTTTTTT.

This clone was picked up a small number of times. V usage is TRBV28 and J usage is TRBJ2-5; D possibly corresponds to TRBD1 (5 bases). Germline V gives CDR1 MDHEN, CDR2 SYDVKM. CDR3 length equals 17 residues. V shed 7 bases and J shed 5 bases, with 26 bases lying between them. Here the CDR3 reads CASTLTWGGEIGETQYF. CDR3 DNA sequence: TGTGCCAGCACCCTCACCTGGGGCGGCGAAATTGGGGAGACCCAGTACTTC.

The chain is built from TRBV28 and TRBJ1-3; D is unresolved. Trimming took 5 bases from V and 6 from J, leaving 8 bases between them. The CDR3 covers 12 residues. Germline CDR1 and CDR2: MDHEN and SYDVKM. DNA for the CDR3: TGTGCCAGCAGTAAGCGGTTAAACACCATATATTTT. This codes for CASSKRLNTIYF. Together with reference TRBV28 and TRBJ1-3, the CDR3 gives the full variable domain: DVKVTQSSRYLVKRTGEKVFLECVQDMDHENMFWYRQDPGLGLRLIYFSYDVKMKEKGDIPEGYSVSREKKERFSLILESASTNQTSMYLCASSKRLNTIYFGEGSWLTVV.

This clone was seen only a few times. The genes are TRBV10-3 and TRBJ2-1, with TRBD2 identical over 9 bases. The germline CDR1 and CDR2 sequences are ENHRY and SYGVKD. Losses at the gene ends were 8 bases for V and 0 bases for J; bases not matched to a gene: 2. The CDR3 covers 14 residues. CDR3 amino acids: CAIRGLASYNEQFF. The CDR3 nucleotides are TGTGCCATCCGGGGACTAGCCTCCTACAATGAGCAGTTCTTC.

The chain employs TRBV6-5 and TRBJ1-2, with TRBD1 matching 9 bases. This CDR3 comprises 13 residues. Germline lookup yields CDR1 MNHEY and CDR2 SVGAGI. The junction had 3 bases not matched to a gene; V was cut back by 5 bases and J by 5 bases. In DNA, the CDR3 is TGTGCCAGCAGTCCCGGGACAGGGTATGGCTACACCTTC. This codes for CASSPGTGYGYTF.

The rearrangement uses TRBV7-2 and TRBJ2-5; 7 nucleotides align to TRBD2. The length of the CDR3 is 16 residues. The ends lost 2 bases at V and 3 bases at J; junction bases unmatched: 9. Per the germline V gene, CDR1 is SGHTA and CDR2 is FQGNSA. The CDR3 here is CASSLLGGGMKETQYF. The CDR3 DNA sequence: TGTGCCAGCAGCTTACTAGGCGGGGGTATGAAAGAGACCCAGTACTTC.

The rearrangement joins TRBV24-1 to TRBJ2-1; 7 bases agree with TRBD1. Germline CDR1 is KGHDR and CDR2 is SFDVKD. The J segment lost 2 bases and the V segment lost 5 bases, leaving 2 bases of the junction unmatched. The CDR3 contains 14 residues. The CDR3 spells CATSGRGTYNEQFF. The CDR3 DNA sequence: TGTGCCACCAGTGGCAGGGGGACCTACAATGAGCAGTTCTTC.

The V call is TRBV6-5, the J call TRBJ1-2; D gene unclear. This CDR3 region has 14 residues. V lost 5 bases and J lost 2, with 12 bases in between. In germline, CDR1 is MNHEY, CDR2 SVGAGI. CDR3 coding DNA: TGTGCCAGCAGTCTCCGGACGGGGAACTATGGCTACACCTTC. Translating it yields CASSLRTGNYGYTF.

The chain carries TRBV15 and TRBJ1-5; D call uncertain. The germline V and J ends were trimmed by 1 base and 3 bases, with 16 bases remaining between them. CDR1 and CDR2 (germline): LNHNV, YYDKDF (reference sequence). The CDR3 length is 17 residues. This CDR3 reads CATSRGERMELNQPQHF. The CDR3 DNA reads as TGTGCCACCAGCAGAGGGGAGCGGATGGAACTCAATCAGCCCCAGCATTTT.

V is TRBV5-1 and J is TRBJ1-2; no clear D gene. The CDR3 length is 16 residues. V lost 1 base, J lost 0 bases, and 13 bases lay in between. From germline, CDR1 is SGHRS and CDR2 YFSETQ. CDR3 sequence: CASSLTPGQANYGYTF. The CDR3 nucleotides are TGCGCCAGCAGCTTGACACCCGGTCAAGCTAACTATGGCTACACCTTC.

The rearrangement links TRBV18 to TRBJ2-3, with D possibly TRBD2 on 5 matching bases. From germline, CDR1 is KGHSH and CDR2 LQKENI. Trimming took 5 bases from V and 6 from J, leaving 15 bases between them. CDR3 length equals 14 residues. This CDR3 reads CASSSSARVDTQYF. CDR3 nucleotides: TGTGCCAGCTCAAGTAGCGCGCGGGTTGATACGCAGTATTTT.

V is TRBV10-3 and J is TRBJ1-5, with 9 positions matching TRBD1. The CDR3 runs 12 residues. V was clipped by 10 bases and J by 5 bases; unmatched bases: 3. Germline CDR1 and CDR2: ENHRY and SYGVKD. The CDR3 sequence is CATRQGDQPQHF. The CDR3 region has the DNA TGTGCCACCAGACAGGGGGATCAGCCCCAGCATTTT.

V gene TRBV24-1 combines with J gene TRBJ2-5; D possibly corresponds to TRBD2 (6 bases). Deletions cut 0 bases from V and 2 bases from J, with 15 bases between. The germline V gene encodes CDR1 KGHDR and CDR2 SFDVKD. The CDR3 has 17 residues. In DNA, the CDR3 is TGTGCCACCAGTGATTTGGGAGCGGGCTCCGTTCAAGAGACCCAGTACTTC. Its protein is CATSDLGAGSVQETQYF.

This chain connects TRBV29-1 to TRBJ1-5, with D perhaps matching TRBD1 (6 bases). CDR1 is SQVTM, CDR2 ANQGSEA, per germline. V was shortened by 2 bases and J by 6 bases, with 14 bases between the two germline ends. This CDR3 is 14 amino acids long. CDR3 DNA sequence: TGCAGCGTTGAATCGCAGGGAGGGGGTCAGCCCCAGCATTTT. Its translation is CSVESQGGGQPQHF.

The gene calls are TRBV27 and TRBJ1-1; 7 positions agree with TRBD1. The trim removed 5 bases at V and 0 bases at J, leaving 3 bases unmatched. Per germline, CDR1 MNHEY and CDR2 SMNVEV (reference sequence). The CDR3 sequence is 14 residues long. The CDR3, as DNA: TGTGCCAGCAGTCACAGGGGCCTGAACACTGAAGCTTTCTTT. Translating gives CASSHRGLNTEAFF.

This sequence joins TRBV5-8 and TRBJ2-1, with unresolved D. The CDR3 loop spans 18 amino acids. Trimming took off 0 bases at V and 0 bases at J, with 16 bases between the two ends. The germline CDR1 and CDR2 sequences are SGHTS and YDEGEE. CDR3 loop: CASSLEVVVGDSYNEQFF. For the CDR3, the DNA is TGTGCCAGCAGCTTGGAGGTGGTGGTCGGCGACTCCTACAATGAGCAGTTCTTC.

V usage is TRBV6-1 and J usage is TRBJ1-4; D is unresolved. The V gene lost 0 bases and the J gene lost 6 bases, with 5 bases spanning the gap. CDR1 and CDR2 (germline): MNHNS, SASEGT. The CDR3 consists of 13 residues. The CDR3 is CASSEAGYEKLFF. The CDR3 DNA sequence: TGTGCCAGCAGTGAAGCGGGTTATGAAAAACTGTTTTTT.

This clone was found once. The chain has TRBV30 and TRBJ1-1; D uncertain. CDR1 is GTSNPN and CDR2 is SVGIG in the germline V gene (reference sequence). V lost 0 bases and J lost 0, with 11 bases in between. The CDR3 sequence is 15 residues long. CDR3 amino acids: CAWSVRGPLNTEAFF. The DNA for the CDR3 is TGTGCCTGGAGTGTTCGAGGCCCTCTGAACACTGAAGCTTTCTTT.

This clone appeared once. The V call is TRBV5-1, the J call TRBJ2-2; perhaps TRBD1 as D (5 bases). Trimming cost V 6 bases and J 4 bases, with 13 bases left between them. The germline gives CDR1 SGHRS, CDR2 YFSETQ. The CDR3 is 14 residues long. The chain's CDR3 is CASTMAGPTGELFF. The CDR3 DNA sequence: TGCGCCAGCACCATGGCAGGGCCCACCGGGGAGCTGTTTTTT.

V usage is TRBV6-5 and J usage is TRBJ2-7; D is perhaps TRBD1 or TRBD2 (7 bases each). CDR3 length equals 13 residues. V lost 8 bases and J lost 9, with 20 bases in between. CDR1 and CDR2 from the germline V gene are MNHEY and SVGAGI. For the CDR3, the DNA is TGTGCCAGCCGTATCCATACAGGGGAGGGGCAGTACTTC. Its protein is CASRIHTGEGQYF.

The V and J genes are TRBV4-3 and TRBJ1-6; D possibly corresponds to TRBD1 (5 bases). This CDR3 spans 15 amino acids. V gave up 1 base and J gave up 7 bases, with 11 bases separating them. Germline V lookup: CDR1 LGHNA, CDR2 YSLEER. The CDR3 reads CASSQVQAQNSPLHF. In DNA, the CDR3 is TGCGCCAGCAGCCAAGTACAGGCGCAGAATTCACCCCTCCACTTT.

This clone qualifies as medium-sized. V and J are TRBV25-1 and TRBJ2-7; D tentatively reads TRBD1 or TRBD2 (5 bases each). This CDR3 spans 12 amino acids. CDR1 is MGHDK, CDR2 SYGVNS, per germline. V was pared by 7 bases and J by 2 bases, with 9 bases between. CDR3 DNA sequence: TGTGCCAGCAAAATGGGGGCCTACGAGCAGTACTTC. This translates into CASKMGAYEQYF.

The J gene is TRBJ2-5, the V gene TRBV7-9; weak D call: TRBD1 (5 bases). Trimming shortened V by 3 bases and J by 5 bases, and 16 bases separated the two germline ends. The germline V gene has CDR1 SEHNR and CDR2 FQNEAQ (reference sequence). The CDR3 is 15 amino acids. For the CDR3, the DNA is TGTGCCAGCAGCTTGTCCCAGGGCCGATCGGAGACCCAGTACTTC. This sequence encodes CASSLSQGRSETQYF.